This T cell receptor (beta chain) was captured by sequencing in a study of blood T cell repertoires in COVID-19. At the level of the study: In each case, the material was cDNA or gDNA derived from T cells, B-cell-depleted T cells, or PBMCs.

Participants were aged roughly 18 to 95 years, lived in over 20 US areas, and enrolled virtually. The table lists this clone with a count of one. The trim removed 6 bases at V and 1 base at J, leaving 9 bases unmatched. CDR1 and CDR2 (germline): SEHNR, FQNEAQ (reference sequence). CDR3 length equals 15 residues. Under the authors' procedure: Scientists estimated how many nucleated cells there were by amplifying reference gene primers. This table comes from immunoSEQ multiplex PCR, and its TCRdb copy is limited to in-frame clones, with some not included. The V and J calls and the clone size are those of that table, but D and trimming were determined from the DNA. The data hold roughly 68,000 clones, with 88% observed a single time.

The sequenced material came from PBMCs or T cells enriched from blood (not recorded which). The clonotype was recovered from a middle-aged woman who had recovered from COVID-19. The chain links TRBV7-9 to TRBJ2-7; 7 nucleotides align to TRBD1. This CDR3 is CASSQDRFESYEQYF. DNA of the CDR3: TGTGCCAGCAGTCAGGACAGGTTCGAATCCTACGAGCAGTACTTC.